What follows is one TCR beta chain and its context. Profiled with immunoSEQ multiplex PCR; TCRdb holds only in-frame clones, not every one. This table holds about 20,000 clones, more than 65% found once. This CDR3 comprises 16 residues. Per the germline V gene, CDR1 is MNHEY and CDR2 is SMNVEV (reference sequence). The V and J ends lost 0 bases and 5 bases, in that order; junction bases with no gene match: 9. This sample stems from a study of T cell clones after liver transplantation. Material: CD8+ T cells from blood, obtained approximately 54 months after liver transplant. The chain has TRBV27 and TRBJ1-2; 7 bases fit TRBD1. The receptor's source is a human patient who received a liver transplant. Some T cells could come from the graft donor. CDR3 DNA sequence: TGTGCCAGCAGTTTATCGGACAGGACGATCCCATATGGCTACACCTTC. It codes for CASSLSDRTIPYGYTF.